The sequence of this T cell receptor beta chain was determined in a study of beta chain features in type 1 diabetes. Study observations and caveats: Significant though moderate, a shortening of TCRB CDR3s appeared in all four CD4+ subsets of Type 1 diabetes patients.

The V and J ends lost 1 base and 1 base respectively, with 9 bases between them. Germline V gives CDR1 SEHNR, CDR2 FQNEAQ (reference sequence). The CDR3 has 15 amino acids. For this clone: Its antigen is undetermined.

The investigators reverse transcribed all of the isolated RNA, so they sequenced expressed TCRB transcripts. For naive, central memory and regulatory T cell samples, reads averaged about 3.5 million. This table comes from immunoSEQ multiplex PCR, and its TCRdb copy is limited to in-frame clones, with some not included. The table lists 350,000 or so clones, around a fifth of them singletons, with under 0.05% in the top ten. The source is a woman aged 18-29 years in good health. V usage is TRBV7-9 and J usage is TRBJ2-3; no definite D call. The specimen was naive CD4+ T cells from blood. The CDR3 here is CASSLVSLGTDTQYF. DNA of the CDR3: TGTGCCAGCAGCTTAGTCTCGCTAGGCACAGATACGCAGTATTTT.